This T cell receptor (beta chain) is drawn from a study of control samples from healthy donors and cancer patients. Sequencing was performed with immunoSEQ multiplex PCR; in TCRdb, only in-frame clones are kept and a portion is missing. The data show about 170,000 clones, over 85% seen once. J gave up 0 bases and V 0 bases, and 8 bases lay outside the gene matches. The CDR3 is made up of 20 amino acids. Germline V gene lookup returns CDR1 MGHRA and CDR2 YSYEKL. This TCR was sampled from a woman aged 55-75 years in good health. The chain has TRBV4-1 and TRBJ2-3, with 14 bases fitting TRBD2. Sequencing used blood. Here the CDR3 DNA reads TGCGCCAGCAGCCAAGATATGAGGACTAGCGGGGGGCCGAGCACAGATACGCAGTATTTT. Protein sequence: CASSQDMRTSGGPSTDTQYF.